The present entry profiles one T cell receptor beta chain with its context. This sample is part of a study of cytomegalovirus exposure and HLA in healthy donors. The CDR3 extends over 15 amino acids. Germline V gene sequence: CDR1 MNHEY, CDR2 SVGAGI. V gave up 6 bases and J gave up 3 bases; unmatched junction bases: 5. Vbeta (60) and Jbeta (13) primers were used in the PCR. The protocol was immunoSEQ multiplex PCR, while the TCRdb copy is restricted to in-frame clones and leaves out a portion. The sample consists of about 160,000 clones, under 75% of them appearing once. The chain is built from TRBV6-5 and TRBJ1-5, with 10 bases matching TRBD1. Sequenced: PBMCs. This clonotype was obtained from a woman in her fifties or sixties in good health and CMV-seropositive. The CDR3 sequence is CASRGQGGANQPQHF. The CDR3, as DNA: TGTGCCAGCAGAGGACAGGGGGGGGCCAATCAGCCCCAGCATTTT.